This TCR beta chain emerged from a study of T-cell memory formation after mild COVID-19. With constant-segment primers, 5'RACE yielded cDNA libraries of TCR alpha and TCR beta that carried sample barcodes and UMIs. TCRdb recomputed calls from the 5' RACE reads with MiXCR, one row per CDR3 protein. The profile covers roughly 320,000 distinct CDR3 sequences, with 25% to 30% appearing a single time and roughly 12% taken by the ten largest. V dropped 3 bases and J dropped 2; count of bases not matched to a gene: 5. The CDR3 is 15 residues long. From germline, CDR1 is SGHTA and CDR2 FQGNSA. The sample consisted of PBMCs or a T cell subset sorted from them (not recorded which). V is TRBV7-2 and J is TRBJ2-7, with 9 bases fitting TRBD2. The sequence was obtained from an adult woman who had mild COVID-19 (a few samples of this study predate the infection). Cell type and time point are not known. The CDR3 here is CASSLSGRSPYEQYF. Written as DNA, the CDR3 is TGTGCCAGCAGCTTGAGCGGGAGGTCCCCCTACGAGCAGTACTTC.